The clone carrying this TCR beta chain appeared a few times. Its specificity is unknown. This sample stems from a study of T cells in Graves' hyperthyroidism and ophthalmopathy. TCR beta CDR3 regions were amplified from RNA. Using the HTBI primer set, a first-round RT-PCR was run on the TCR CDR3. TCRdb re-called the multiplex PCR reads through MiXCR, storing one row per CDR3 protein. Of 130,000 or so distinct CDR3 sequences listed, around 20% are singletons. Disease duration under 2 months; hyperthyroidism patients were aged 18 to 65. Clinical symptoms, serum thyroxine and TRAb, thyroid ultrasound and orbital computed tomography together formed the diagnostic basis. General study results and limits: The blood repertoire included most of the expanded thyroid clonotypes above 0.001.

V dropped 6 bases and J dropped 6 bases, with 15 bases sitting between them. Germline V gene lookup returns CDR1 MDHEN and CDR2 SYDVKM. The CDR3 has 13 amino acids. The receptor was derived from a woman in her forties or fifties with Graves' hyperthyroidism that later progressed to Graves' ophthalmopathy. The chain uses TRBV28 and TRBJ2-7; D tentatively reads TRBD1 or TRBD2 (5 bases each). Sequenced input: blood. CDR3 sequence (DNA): TGTGCCAGCAGCTTCCGGGGCCTAATCGAGCAGTACTTC. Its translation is CASSFRGLIEQYF. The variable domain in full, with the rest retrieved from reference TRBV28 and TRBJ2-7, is DVKVTQSSRYLVKRTGEKVFLECVQDMDHENMFWYRQDPGLGLRLIYFSYDVKMKEKGDIPEGYSVSREKKERFSLILESASTNQTSMYLCASSFRGLIEQYFGPGTRLTVT.